Listed here are 27 T cell receptor beta chains from one sample, sequenced in a study of control samples from healthy donors and cancer patients. Here immunoSEQ multiplex PCR was the method, and the copy in TCRdb shows in-frame clones only, minus some. The data hold about 120,000 clones, with more than 85% observed a single time. The sample was blood. The receptor source for this set is a woman in her late teens or twenties in good health.

This rearrangement joins TRBV15 to TRBJ2-7; D is uncertain. From germline, CDR1 is LNHNV and CDR2 YYDKDF (reference sequence). The CDR3 is 14 residues long. V lost 0 bases, J lost 3 bases, and 9 bases lay in between. The CDR3 reads CATSRDSGGYEQYF. The CDR3 nucleotides are TGTGCCACCAGCAGAGATTCCGGCGGCTACGAGCAGTACTTC.

This clone appeared once. The chain links TRBV4-2 to TRBJ2-7; D remains ambiguous. The CDR3 covers 13 residues. V was pared by 2 bases and J by 2 bases, with 7 bases between. The germline gives CDR1 LGHNA, CDR2 YNFKEQ. The CDR3 sequence is CASSQTVPYEQYF. Here the CDR3 DNA reads TGTGCCAGCAGCCAAACAGTTCCCTACGAGCAGTACTTC.

V gene TRBV24-1 combines with J gene TRBJ1-4; tentative D call: TRBD1 (5 bases). Germline CDR1 is KGHDR and CDR2 is SFDVKD. The CDR3 runs 17 residues. Between the trimmed V and J ends, which lost 5 bases and 4 bases, there was a span of 19 bases. This chain's CDR3 is CATSGLLGVRGNEKLFF. CDR3 in DNA: TGTGCCACCAGTGGTCTCCTAGGGGTGAGGGGTAATGAAAAACTGTTTTTT.

The V call is TRBV28, the J call TRBJ1-2; 9 nucleotides align to TRBD1. CDR1 and CDR2 (germline): MDHEN, SYDVKM. J was trimmed by 8 bases and V by 5 bases; bases with no gene match: 9. The CDR3 has 14 residues. This CDR3 reads CASSLDRGVTGYTF. CDR3 sequence (DNA): TGTGCCAGCAGTCTGGACAGGGGAGTGACAGGCTACACCTTC.

V usage is TRBV18 and J usage is TRBJ2-7; D not certain. CDR3 size: 13 residues. Trimming shortened V by 2 bases and J by 0 bases, and 5 bases separated the two germline ends. Germline V gene data show CDR1 as KGHSH and CDR2 as LQKENI. CDR3 sequence: CASSPASSYEQYF. The CDR3 nucleotides read TGTGCCAGCTCACCAGCGAGCTCCTACGAGCAGTACTTC.

The rearrangement uses TRBV28 and TRBJ1-1; D gene ambiguous. The germline gives CDR1 MDHEN, CDR2 SYDVKM. The CDR3 runs to 10 residues. V lost 6 bases and J lost 9, with 8 bases in between. The CDR3 loop is CASSRMKAFF. Written as DNA, the CDR3 is TGTGCCAGCAGCCGCATGAAAGCTTTCTTT.

The V gene is TRBV7-2, the J gene TRBJ1-1; D is uncertain. Per germline, CDR1 SGHTA and CDR2 FQGNSA. This CDR3 region has 14 residues. Trimming removed 1 base at V and 12 bases at J, with 18 bases between. The CDR3 coding sequence is TGTGCCAGCAGCTTAGTTGGTTCCGGGCGGGTGTCTTTCTTT. Translation: CASSLVGSGRVSFF.

This rearrangement joins TRBV4-3 to TRBJ2-1; either TRBD1 or TRBD2 may supply D (5 bases each). This CDR3 has 14 amino acids. Trimming took off 4 bases at V and 8 bases at J, with 15 bases between the two ends. The V gene's germline CDR1 is LGHNA and CDR2 YSLEER. CDR3 nucleotide sequence: TGCGCCAGCAGCCGGGACCGGGACCGGCATGAGCAGTTCTTC. This sequence encodes CASSRDRDRHEQFF.

This CDR3 is CASSELGGNIQYF. CDR3 sequence (DNA): TGTGCCAGCAGTGAACTCGGGGGAAACATTCAGTACTTC. The chain couples TRBV25-1 to TRBJ2-4; D possibly corresponds to TRBD2 (6 bases). The ends were cut back, 2 bases at V and 6 bases at J, with 8 bases in the middle. This CDR3 region has 13 residues. Germline CDR1 reads MGHDK; CDR2 reads SYGVNS.

A few counts support this clone. The V gene is TRBV6-5, the J gene TRBJ1-5, with unresolved D. Per germline, CDR1 MNHEY and CDR2 SVGAGI. V was pared by 5 bases and J by 4 bases, with 9 bases between. This CDR3 spans 13 amino acids. The chain's CDR3 is CASSPGPNQPQHF. CDR3 bases: TGTGCCAGCAGTCCGGGTCCGAATCAGCCCCAGCATTTT.

The chain uses TRBV3-1 (or the pseudogene TRBV3-2) and TRBJ1-4, with unresolved D. The germline V gene encodes CDR1 LGHDT and CDR2 YNNKEL (reference sequence). CDR3 length: 12 amino acids. V dropped 6 bases and J dropped 5 bases, with 7 bases sitting between them. The CDR3 sequence: CASRGRNEKLFF. In nucleotides, the CDR3 is TGTGCCAGCAGGGGAAGGAATGAAAAACTGTTTTTT.

This rearrangement joins TRBV19 to TRBJ2-7; the D is unclear. Trimming removed 3 bases at V and 6 bases at J, with 15 bases between. CDR3 length: 14 amino acids. The germline V gene has CDR1 LNHDA and CDR2 SQIVND (reference sequence). The CDR3 coding sequence is TGTGCCAGTAGTATGGGAAAGGCTCTGGGCGAGCAGTACTTC. Residues: CASSMGKALGEQYF.

The chain employs TRBV7-2 and TRBJ1-1, with D unclear. Germline V lookup: CDR1 SGHTA, CDR2 FQGNSA. This CDR3 comprises 16 residues. Trimming shortened V by 2 bases and J by 1 base, and 14 bases separated the two germline ends. CDR3 DNA: TGTGCCAGCAGCTTAAGGACGACTACTTCGAACACTGAAGCTTTCTTT. Translated: CASSLRTTTSNTEAFF.

The chain carries TRBV28 and TRBJ1-1; TRBD1 aligns across 7 bases. V was clipped by 5 bases and J by 1 base; unmatched bases: 10. Per the germline V gene, CDR1 is MDHEN and CDR2 is SYDVKM. This CDR3 spans 16 amino acids. CDR3 sequence reads: CASSHYSGQPNTEAFF. The CDR3 DNA is TGTGCCAGCAGTCACTACTCGGGACAGCCGAACACTGAAGCTTTCTTT. Drawing the rest from reference TRBV28 and TRBJ1-1, the complete variable domain is DVKVTQSSRYLVKRTGEKVFLECVQDMDHENMFWYRQDPGLGLRLIYFSYDVKMKEKGDIPEGYSVSREKKERFSLILESASTNQTSMYLCASSHYSGQPNTEAFFGQGTRLTVV.

Here the CDR3 DNA reads TGTGCCAGCTCACGGGCGGGGACTACCGGGGAGCTGTTTTTT. It is translated as CASSRAGTTGELFF. This chain joins TRBV18 and TRBJ2-2; D might be TRBD2 (6 bases). CDR1 is KGHSH, CDR2 LQKENI, per germline. CDR3 length: 14 amino acids. V was cut by 4 bases and J by 5 bases, with 11 bases left in between. The whole variable domain, remainder taken from reference TRBV18 and TRBJ2-2, is NAGVMQNPRHLVRRRGQEARLRCSPMKGHSHVYWYRQLPEEGLKFMVYLQKENIIDESGMPKERFSAEFPKEGPSILRIQQVVRGDSAAYFCASSRAGTTGELFFGEGSRLTVL.

This chain's CDR3 is CASSAQLPTSGSTDTQYF. CDR3 nucleotide sequence: TGCGCCAGCAGCGCACAACTCCCGACTAGCGGGAGCACAGATACGCAGTATTTT. The V and J genes are TRBV4-3 and TRBJ2-3; 10 bases map to TRBD2. The CDR3 contains 18 residues. In germline, CDR1 is LGHNA, CDR2 YSLEER. V lost 5 bases, J lost 0 bases, and 11 bases stayed unmatched.

The chain joins TRBV18 to TRBJ2-2; TRBD2 aligns across 7 bases. The germline gives CDR1 KGHSH, CDR2 LQKENI. The CDR3 has 16 amino acids. J gave up 2 bases and V 2 bases, and 5 bases lay outside the gene matches. The CDR3 spells CASSPDLAANTGELFF. In DNA, the CDR3 is TGTGCCAGCTCACCAGACCTAGCGGCAAACACCGGGGAGCTGTTTTTT.

J is TRBJ1-2 and V is TRBV7-9; 8 positions agree with TRBD1. This CDR3 region has 16 residues. Trimming took 3 bases from V and 8 from J; bases not matched to a gene: 14. CDR1 and CDR2 from the germline V gene are SEHNR and FQNEAQ (reference sequence). The CDR3 loop reads CASSFWDTGGLRGYTF. CDR3 nucleotides: TGTGCCAGCAGCTTTTGGGATACAGGGGGGCTGAGGGGCTACACCTTC.

This chain uses TRBV29-1 with TRBJ1-4; 7 bases agree with TRBD1. V dropped 4 bases and J dropped 11; count of bases not matched to a gene: 7. The CDR3 loop spans 12 amino acids. Germline assignment: CDR1 SQVTM and CDR2 ANQGSEA. As DNA, the CDR3 is TGCAGCGTTGCCGGACAGGAGGATAAACTGTTTTTT. Encoded protein: CSVAGQEDKLFF.

This CDR3 reads CASSENPGWATRNTEAFF. The CDR3 nucleotides read TGTGCCAGCAGTGAAAATCCCGGGTGGGCAACTAGGAACACTGAAGCTTTCTTT. The chain carries TRBV6-1 and TRBJ1-1; no clear D. Germline values: CDR1 MNHNS, CDR2 SASEGT. V shed 2 bases and J shed 1 base, with 20 bases lying between them. This CDR3 region has 18 residues.

This chain joins TRBV10-3 and TRBJ1-6, with D perhaps matching TRBD1 (6 bases). The germline CDR1 and CDR2 sequences are ENHRY and SYGVKD. The CDR3 contains 14 residues. Trimming took 7 bases from V and 6 from J, leaving 13 bases between them. CDR3 in DNA: TGTGCCATCAAGGGAGGACAGTCTAATTCACCCCTCCACTTT. Translating it yields CAIKGGQSNSPLHF.

Only one count was recorded for this clone. This chain uses TRBV12-5 with TRBJ2-5; 11 nucleotides align to TRBD2. This CDR3 comprises 15 residues. The ends lost 6 bases at V and 2 bases at J; junction bases unmatched: 5. The germline V gene encodes CDR1 LGHNT and CDR2 FRNRAP. Here the CDR3 DNA reads TGTGCTAGTGGCCCCGGGACTAGCGGTCAAGAGACCCAGTACTTC. This gives the protein CASGPGTSGQETQYF.

This clone was seen only once. The chain employs TRBV6-5 and TRBJ1-5; D uncertain. Germline values: CDR1 MNHEY, CDR2 SVGAGI. V lost 5 bases, J lost 5 bases, and 13 bases lay in between. CDR3 length equals 14 residues. The CDR3 region is CASSRPGIDQPQHF. The DNA of the CDR3 is TGTGCCAGCAGTAGACCGGGTATCGATCAGCCCCAGCATTTT.

This clone was detected many times. The V and J genes are TRBV6-2 or TRBV6-3 and TRBJ2-5; 12 nucleotides align to TRBD2. Germline V CDR1 and CDR2: MNHEY, SVGEGT. With 0 bases clipped from V and 4 bases from J, the junction kept 12 bases outside the gene matches. CDR3 length: 19 residues. CDR3 sequence: CASSYSFLAGGRPGETQYF. The CDR3 coding sequence is TGTGCCAGCAGTTACTCGTTCCTAGCGGGGGGGCGCCCGGGAGAGACCCAGTACTTC.

This sequence joins TRBV7-2 and TRBJ1-2; D unclear. The V and J ends lost 5 bases and 2 bases respectively, with 9 bases between them. Germline V gives CDR1 SGHTA, CDR2 FQGNSA. CDR3 length: 13 amino acids. CDR3 coding DNA: TGTGCCAGCAGCGACGGACGGAACTATGGCTACACCTTC. It encodes CASSDGRNYGYTF. Drawing the rest from reference TRBV7-2 and TRBJ1-2, the complete variable domain is GAGVSQSPSNKVTEKGKDVELRCDPISGHTALYWYRQSLGQGLEFLIYFQGNSAPDKSGLPSDRFSAERTGGSVSTLTIQRTQQEDSAVYLCASSDGRNYGYTFGSGTRLTVV.

This sequence joins TRBV5-1 and TRBJ1-1, with a possible D match to TRBD1 (6 bases). The germline V gene encodes CDR1 SGHRS and CDR2 YFSETQ. V gave up 1 base and J gave up 2 bases, with 12 bases separating them. This CDR3 contains 15 residues. CDR3 DNA: TGCGCCAGCAGCTTGCGGGAGGGGACAAACACTGAAGCTTTCTTT. Its translation: CASSLREGTNTEAFF. Filled out from reference TRBV5-1 and TRBJ1-1, the complete variable domain reads KAGVTQTPRYLIKTRGQQVTLSCSPISGHRSVSWYQQTPGQGLQFLFEYFSETQRNKGNFPGRFSGRQFSNSRSEMNVSTLELGDSALYLCASSLREGTNTEAFFGQGTRLTVV.

The chain employs TRBV5-1 and TRBJ2-3; D unclear. This CDR3 spans 15 amino acids. Trimming took 7 bases from V and 2 from J, leaving 17 bases between them. Germline V gene sequence: CDR1 SGHRS, CDR2 YFSETQ. The CDR3 loop reads CASRRTEIHTDTQYF. The CDR3 DNA is TGCGCCAGCCGCAGGACCGAAATTCACACAGATACGCAGTATTTT.